The entry below describes one T cell receptor (beta chain). Germline CDR1 reads MNHEY; CDR2 reads SMNVEV (reference sequence). The length of the CDR3 is 13 residues. Trimming removed 1 base from V and 5 bases from J, with 8 bases in between. The sample comes from a study of T cell clones after liver transplantation. Some clones are missing from TCRdb's copy, which holds only in-frame ones; the method was immunoSEQ multiplex PCR. This repertoire shows over 60,000 clones, about four fifths found once; its top ten account for about 0.63%. This chain links TRBV27 with TRBJ1-1, with a tentative D call TRBD1 (5 bases). The material was CD4+ T cells from blood, obtained before liver transplant. This TCR was sampled from a human donor who received a liver transplant. The DNA for the CDR3 is TGTGCCAGCAGTTTATTTAGGGGTACTGAAGCTTTCTTT. Amino acids: CASSLFRGTEAFF.